This T cell receptor beta chain is from a study of graft-versus-host responses after intestinal transplantation. Study details: Recipients uniformly received anti-thymocyte globulin induction, followed by tacrolimus and steroids for two to four years.

Here immunoSEQ multiplex PCR was the method, and the copy in TCRdb shows in-frame clones only, minus some. The repertoire consists of tens of thousands of clones, with about 91% occurring once and the leading ten covering around 4.3%. Concerning this clone itself: The antigen is unknown.

There are 14 residues in the CDR3. The V gene lost 0 bases and the J gene lost 4 bases, with 9 bases spanning the gap. Germline CDR1 WSHSY, CDR2 SAAADI. Whole-study results and caveats: Recipient marrow contained GvH clones, some of which appeared first in ileum or blood. Declines in HvG clones occurring early post-transplant were associated with peak circulating GvH clone levels.

The sequence was obtained from a human patient who received an intestinal transplant, so some T cells may come from the graft donor. The chain recombines TRBV10-2 with TRBJ1-2; D is undetermined. This specimen consisted of PBMCs, obtained 524 days after transplant. The CDR3 DNA sequence: TGCGCCAGCAGTGAGTCGATTAGGTTCTATGGCTACACCTTC. Protein: CASSESIRFYGYTF.